These 29 T cell receptor beta chains share one sample of origin, sequenced in a study of CD4+ T cells in melanoma. Clones were sequenced by immunoSEQ multiplex PCR, and TCRdb holds only the in-frame ones, with some missing. The sample has some 150,000 clones, about nine tenths seen once. Source of these receptors: a human donor with melanoma.

The chain recombines TRBV29-1 with TRBJ1-1, with a possible D match to TRBD1 (5 bases). The CDR3 loop spans 13 amino acids. Trimming removed 3 bases at V and 3 bases at J, with 11 bases between. Germline loops: CDR1 SQVTM, CDR2 ANQGSEA. CDR3 residues: CSVDREADTEAFF. In DNA form, the CDR3 reads TGCAGCGTTGACAGGGAAGCGGACACTGAAGCTTTCTTT.

This rearrangement joins TRBV7-8 to TRBJ1-6, with D possibly TRBD1 on 5 matching bases. The CDR3 covers 14 residues. V lost 1 base and J lost 10, with 11 bases in between. CDR1 is SGHVS, CDR2 FQNEAQ, per germline. CDR3: CASSLGGGYSPLHF. CDR3 bases: TGTGCCAGCAGCTTAGGGGGGGGATACTCACCCCTCCACTTT.

This clone was recorded only once. The chain couples TRBV2 to TRBJ1-5, with D perhaps TRBD1 (6 bases). The V gene lost 6 bases and the J gene lost 5 bases, with 17 bases spanning the gap. CDR1 is SNHLY, CDR2 FYNNEI, per germline. This CDR3 has 15 residues. The CDR3 region is CASRPPGTSDQPQHF. The CDR3 DNA sequence: TGTGCCAGCAGACCCCCCGGGACAAGCGATCAGCCCCAGCATTTT.

V usage is TRBV27 and J usage is TRBJ1-6, with D possibly being TRBD1 (6 bases). This CDR3 is built from 14 residues. Per germline, CDR1 MNHEY and CDR2 SMNVEV (reference sequence). V lost 6 bases and J lost 7, with 13 bases in between. CDR3 loop: CASSSGVGNSPLHF. The DNA for the CDR3 is TGTGCCAGCAGCTCAGGGGTGGGCAATTCACCCCTCCACTTT.

The gene calls are TRBV29-1 and TRBJ2-7; D is possibly TRBD1 (6 bases). Trimming stripped 4 bases from V and 4 bases from J, with 20 bases between. CDR3 size: 15 residues. CDR1 is SQVTM, CDR2 ANQGSEA, per germline. The CDR3 DNA sequence: TGCAGCGTTGCCTTTCAGGGGAAACTTACTTACGAGCAGTACTTC. This sequence encodes CSVAFQGKLTYEQYF.

In DNA, the CDR3 is TGTGCCTGGAGTGGACAGGACAATTCACCCCTCCACTTT. Residues: CAWSGQDNSPLHF. V usage is TRBV30 and J usage is TRBJ1-6; tentatively, D is TRBD1 (6 bases). With 1 base removed from V and 7 bases from J, the gap between germline ends came to 8 bases. CDR3 length equals 13 residues. Germline V gene sequence: CDR1 GTSNPN, CDR2 SVGIG (reference sequence). Filled out from reference TRBV30 and TRBJ1-6, the complete variable domain reads SQTIHQWPATLVQPVGSPLSLECTVEGTSNPNLYWYRQAAGRGLQLLFYSVGIGQISSEVPQNLSASRPQDRQFILSSKKLLLSDSGFYLCAWSGQDNSPLHFGNGTRLTVT.

The genes are TRBV10-2 and TRBJ1-5; D is unclear. This CDR3 spans 14 amino acids. CDR1 WSHSY and CDR2 SAAADI come from the germline V gene. V lost 0 bases and J 2 bases, leaving 5 bases between the germline ends. The CDR3 is CASSESDGNQPQHF. The CDR3 coding sequence is TGCGCCAGCAGTGAGTCTGACGGCAATCAGCCCCAGCATTTT.

The chain carries TRBV6-6 and TRBJ1-2; D is undetermined. V was pared by 9 bases and J by 4 bases, with 15 bases between. The CDR3 is 13 amino acids. In germline, CDR1 is MNHNY, CDR2 SVGAGI (reference sequence). CDR3 sequence: CASRLGSSYGYTF. In DNA form, the CDR3 reads TGTGCCAGTCGGCTGGGATCGAGCTATGGCTACACCTTC.

This rearrangement joins TRBV2 to TRBJ2-6; 10 positions match TRBD1. CDR3 size: 16 residues. With 6 bases clipped from V and 2 bases from J, the junction kept 4 bases outside the gene matches. Germline CDR1 SNHLY, CDR2 FYNNEI. DNA for the CDR3: TGTGCCAGCAGCCGGGACAGGGGAGCTGGGGCCAACGTCCTGACTTTC. It encodes CASSRDRGAGANVLTF. Using reference TRBV2 and TRBJ2-6 for the parts outside the CDR3, the full variable domain is EPEVTQTPSHQVTQMGQEVILRCVPISNHLYFYWYRQILGQKVEFLVSFYNNEISEKSEIFDDQFSVERPDGSNFTLKIRSTKLEDSAMYFCASSRDRGAGANVLTFGAGSRLTVL.

The chain recombines TRBV18 with TRBJ2-1; possible D gene TRBD1, 5 bases. CDR1 and CDR2 (germline): KGHSH, LQKENI. The CDR3 runs to 15 residues. Deletions cut 6 bases from V and 0 bases from J, with 12 bases between. CDR3 in amino acids: CASSLGHLSYNEQFF. In DNA, the CDR3 is TGTGCCAGCTCGCTTGGACACCTCTCCTACAATGAGCAGTTCTTC.

This chain uses TRBV5-1 with TRBJ2-5, with unresolved D. V shed 4 bases and J shed 4 bases, with 14 bases lying between them. CDR1 SGHRS and CDR2 YFSETQ come from the germline V gene. The CDR3 consists of 14 residues. The CDR3 protein is CASSPVGRRETQYF. CDR3 coding DNA: TGCGCCAGCAGCCCCGTGGGTAGACGAGAGACCCAGTACTTC.

In this sample, this clone turned up once. This chain links TRBV7-8 with TRBJ1-1; D is unclear. Trimming left V 0 bases short and J 4 bases short, with 12 bases between. Germline CDR1 is SGHVS and CDR2 is FQNEAQ. The length of the CDR3 is 15 residues. The CDR3, as DNA: TGTGCCAGCAGCTTAGCGCCTATGATTACCACTGAAGCTTTCTTT. Translation gives CASSLAPMITTEAFF.

The chain's CDR3 is CSAKDLDRGYGYTF. DNA for the CDR3: TGCAGCGCCAAGGACCTGGACAGGGGATATGGCTACACCTTC. V usage is TRBV29-1 and J usage is TRBJ1-2, with 9 bases aligning to TRBD1. The CDR3 is made up of 14 amino acids. J lost 5 bases, V lost 7 bases, and 11 bases had no gene match. CDR1 and CDR2 from the germline V gene are SQVTM and ANQGSEA.

V and J are TRBV30 and TRBJ1-3; D ambiguous. Between the trimmed V and J ends, which lost 7 bases and 2 bases, there was a span of 12 bases. The V gene's germline CDR1 is GTSNPN and CDR2 SVGIG (reference sequence). This CDR3 contains 13 residues. The CDR3 loop reads CAFQVFTGNTIYF. The DNA for the CDR3 is TGTGCCTTCCAGGTATTCACTGGAAACACCATATATTTT.

The chain is built from TRBV30 and TRBJ1-5, with 7 bases fitting TRBD1. The V gene's germline CDR1 is GTSNPN and CDR2 SVGIG (reference sequence). The CDR3 extends over 13 amino acids. With 4 bases clipped from V and 4 bases from J, the junction kept 4 bases outside the gene matches. CDR3 protein: CAWNEGANQPQHF. In DNA, the CDR3 is TGTGCCTGGAACGAGGGGGCTAATCAGCCCCAGCATTTT. Full variable domain (remainder filled in from reference TRBV30 and TRBJ1-5): SQTIHQWPATLVQPVGSPLSLECTVEGTSNPNLYWYRQAAGRGLQLLFYSVGIGQISSEVPQNLSASRPQDRQFILSSKKLLLSDSGFYLCAWNEGANQPQHFGDGTRLSIL.

The V and J genes are TRBV4-1 and TRBJ1-6; D is unclear. Germline V gene data show CDR1 as MGHRA and CDR2 as YSYEKL. CDR3 length: 15 amino acids. The V gene lost 1 base and the J gene lost 7 bases, with 11 bases spanning the gap. The CDR3 DNA reads TGCGCCAGCAGCCAAGGACGGCCGGCCAATTCACCCCTCCACTTT. This gives the protein CASSQGRPANSPLHF.

The CDR3 loop reads CASSSMQLVRAETQYF. The CDR3 nucleotides are TGTGCCAGCAGCTCTATGCAACTAGTTCGGGCGGAGACCCAGTACTTC. This chain uses TRBV7-2 with TRBJ2-5; D is possibly TRBD2 (5 bases). V shed 4 bases and J shed 5 bases, with 20 bases lying between them. Per germline, CDR1 SGHTA and CDR2 FQGNSA. The CDR3 consists of 16 residues. Filled out from reference TRBV7-2 and TRBJ2-5, the complete variable domain reads GAGVSQSPSNKVTEKGKDVELRCDPISGHTALYWYRQSLGQGLEFLIYFQGNSAPDKSGLPSDRFSAERTGGSVSTLTIQRTQQEDSAVYLCASSSMQLVRAETQYFGPGTRLLVL.

The V call is TRBV7-6, the J call TRBJ2-7, with TRBD1 matching over 10 bases. The germline gives CDR1 SGHVS, CDR2 FNYEAQ. This CDR3 is 16 amino acids long. V shed 6 bases and J 5 bases; nucleotides not matched to a gene: 13. The CDR3: CASSKGPGTGADEQYF. In nucleotides, the CDR3 is TGTGCCAGCAGTAAAGGTCCCGGGACAGGGGCCGACGAGCAGTACTTC.

The gene calls are TRBV5-1 and TRBJ1-1, with 8 bases matching TRBD1. CDR3 length: 15 residues. The germline V gene has CDR1 SGHRS and CDR2 YFSETQ. Unmatched junction bases numbered 6, after V lost 4 bases and J lost 1 base. The CDR3 loop is CASSAGDRRNTEAFF. As DNA, the CDR3 is TGCGCCAGCAGCGCCGGGGACAGGAGGAACACTGAAGCTTTCTTT. The full variable domain, in which reference TRBV5-1 and TRBJ1-1 provide the parts outside the CDR3, is KAGVTQTPRYLIKTRGQQVTLSCSPISGHRSVSWYQQTPGQGLQFLFEYFSETQRNKGNFPGRFSGRQFSNSRSEMNVSTLELGDSALYLCASSAGDRRNTEAFFGQGTRLTVV.

The chain couples TRBV9 to TRBJ2-3; TRBD2 might be the D (5 bases). Germline V CDR1 and CDR2: SGDLS, YYNGEE. The ends were cut back, 0 bases at V and 2 bases at J, with 13 bases in the middle. This CDR3 has 16 amino acids. CDR3 in amino acids: CASSVEDGVFTDTQYF. The CDR3 DNA is TGTGCCAGCAGCGTAGAGGACGGGGTTTTCACAGATACGCAGTATTTT.

CDR3 coding DNA: TGTGCCAGCACGAAGCAGGGGGCCCACGAGCAGTACTTC. This codes for CASTKQGAHEQYF. This chain uses TRBV6-1 with TRBJ2-5, with 8 bases lining up with TRBD1. The J call may be faulty, since TRBJ2-7 better matches the DNA end. There are 13 residues in the CDR3. Germline V gives CDR1 MNHNS, CDR2 SASEGT.

This clone came up a few times. The chain recombines TRBV5-1 with TRBJ2-3, with D possibly TRBD2 on 5 matching bases. V was pared by 0 bases and J by 0 bases, with 5 bases between. The CDR3 loop spans 14 amino acids. Germline-derived CDR1 and CDR2 are SGHRS and YFSETQ. The CDR3 DNA reads as TGCGCCAGCAGCTTGGGGACTAGCACAGATACGCAGTATTTT. Protein product: CASSLGTSTDTQYF.

The CDR3 spells CASSPGTGGAYEQYF. In nucleotides, the CDR3 is TGTGCCAGCAGCCCCGGAACGGGGGGGGCCTACGAGCAGTACTTC. This chain uses TRBV7-2 with TRBJ2-7; 8 nucleotides match TRBD2. Germline V lookup: CDR1 SGHTA, CDR2 FQGNSA. The CDR3 has 15 amino acids. The V segment lost 5 bases and the J segment 2 bases; nucleotides outside the gene matches: 8.

The J gene is TRBJ1-1, the V gene TRBV5-6; weak D call: TRBD1 (6 bases). Germline loops: CDR1 SGHDT, CDR2 YYEEEE. The CDR3 length is 15 residues. V shed 0 bases and J shed 1 base, with 10 bases lying between them. The CDR3 region is CASSLDVTGNTEAFF. CDR3 bases: TGTGCCAGCAGCTTGGATGTGACAGGGAACACTGAAGCTTTCTTT. Supplemented by reference TRBV5-6 and TRBJ1-1, the full variable domain reads DAGVTQSPTHLIKTRGQQVTLRCSPKSGHDTVSWYQQALGQGPQFIFQYYEEEERQRGNFPDRFSGHQFPNYSSELNVNALLLGDSALYLCASSLDVTGNTEAFFGQGTRLTVV.

The V call is TRBV9, the J call TRBJ2-3; 8 bases line up with TRBD2. The CDR3 runs 16 residues. Germline loops: CDR1 SGDLS, CDR2 YYNGEE. Germline trimming cut 3 bases from V and 2 bases from J; bases unmatched to any gene: 8. CDR3 residues: CASSDTSGTNTDTQYF. The CDR3 DNA follows: TGTGCCAGCAGCGATACTAGCGGAACTAACACAGATACGCAGTATTTT.

The chain couples TRBV2 to TRBJ1-3, with D hard to call. This CDR3 comprises 15 residues. Germline-derived CDR1 and CDR2 are SNHLY and FYNNEI. V dropped 6 bases and J dropped 0 bases, with 12 bases sitting between them. The CDR3 coding sequence is TGTGCCAGCAGCTACAACGGTTTCTCTGGAAACACCATATATTTT. This translates into CASSYNGFSGNTIYF.

This sequence joins TRBV5-4 and TRBJ2-2, with D possibly being TRBD1 or TRBD2 (5 bases each). The CDR3 has 15 amino acids. Trimming took 3 bases from V and 6 from J, leaving 15 bases between them. CDR1 is SGHNT and CDR2 is YYREEE in the germline V gene (reference sequence). CDR3 sequence (DNA): TGTGCCAGCAGCTGGCCGGGACGCGCACCCGGGGAGCTGTTTTTT. Protein sequence: CASSWPGRAPGELFF.

This clone was seen a few times. The rearrangement links TRBV10-2 to TRBJ1-3, with 9 bases aligning to TRBD1. Losses at the gene ends were 3 bases for V and 0 bases for J; bases not matched to a gene: 6. Germline V gives CDR1 WSHSY, CDR2 SAAADI. The CDR3 is 17 amino acids. The CDR3 sequence: CASSDRGQGNSGNTIYF. CDR3 sequence (DNA): TGCGCCAGCAGTGACAGAGGACAGGGGAACTCTGGAAACACCATATATTTT.

The J gene is TRBJ2-1, the V gene TRBV7-9; TRBD2 matches 10 bases. V shed 2 bases, J shed 1 base, and the junction held 2 bases outside the gene matches. The CDR3 runs to 16 residues. Germline V gene data show CDR1 as SEHNR and CDR2 as FQNEAQ (reference sequence). CDR3: CASSLPAGGSYNEQFF. CDR3 DNA: TGTGCCAGCAGCTTACCAGCGGGGGGGTCCTACAATGAGCAGTTCTTC.